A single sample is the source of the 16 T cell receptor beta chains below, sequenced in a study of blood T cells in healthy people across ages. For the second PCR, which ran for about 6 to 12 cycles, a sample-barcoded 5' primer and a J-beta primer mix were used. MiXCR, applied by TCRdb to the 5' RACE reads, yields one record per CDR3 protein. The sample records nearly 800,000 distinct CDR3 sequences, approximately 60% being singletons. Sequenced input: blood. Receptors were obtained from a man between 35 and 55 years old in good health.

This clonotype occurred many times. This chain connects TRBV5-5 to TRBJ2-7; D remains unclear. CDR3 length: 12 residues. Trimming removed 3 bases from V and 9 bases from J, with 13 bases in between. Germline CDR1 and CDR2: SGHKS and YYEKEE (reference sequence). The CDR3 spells CASSSTNTRQYF. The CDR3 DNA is TGTGCCAGCAGCTCCACGAATACGAGGCAGTACTTC.

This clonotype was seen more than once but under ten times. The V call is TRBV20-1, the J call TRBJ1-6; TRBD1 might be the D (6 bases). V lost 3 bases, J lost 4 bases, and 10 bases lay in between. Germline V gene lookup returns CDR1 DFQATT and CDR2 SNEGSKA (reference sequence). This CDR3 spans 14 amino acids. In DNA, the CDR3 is TGCAGTGCTAGGGGACAAGCTTATAATTCACCCCTCCACTTT. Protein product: CSARGQAYNSPLHF.

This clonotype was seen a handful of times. CDR3 sequence: CSAREQGGYYEQYF. The CDR3, as DNA: TGCAGTGCTAGAGAACAGGGGGGATACTACGAGCAGTACTTC. The chain joins TRBV20-1 to TRBJ2-7, with 8 bases fitting TRBD1. Germline V gene data show CDR1 as DFQATT and CDR2 as SNEGSKA (reference sequence). The CDR3 runs to 14 residues. With 0 bases clipped from V and 3 bases from J, the junction kept 4 bases outside the gene matches.

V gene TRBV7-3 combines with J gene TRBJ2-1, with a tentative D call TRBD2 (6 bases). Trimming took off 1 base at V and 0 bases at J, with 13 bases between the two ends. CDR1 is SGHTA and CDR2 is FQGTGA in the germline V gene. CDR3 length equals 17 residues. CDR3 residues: CASSLNAHGSSYNEQFF. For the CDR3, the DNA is TGTGCCAGCAGCTTAAATGCCCACGGGAGCTCCTACAATGAGCAGTTCTTC.

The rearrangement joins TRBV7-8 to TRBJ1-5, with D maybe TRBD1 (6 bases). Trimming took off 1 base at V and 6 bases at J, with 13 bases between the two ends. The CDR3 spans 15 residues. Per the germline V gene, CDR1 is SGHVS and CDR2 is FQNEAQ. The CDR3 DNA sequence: TGTGCCAGCAGCTTAGTACAGGGTGTCGGTCAGCCCCAGCATTTT. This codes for CASSLVQGVGQPQHF.

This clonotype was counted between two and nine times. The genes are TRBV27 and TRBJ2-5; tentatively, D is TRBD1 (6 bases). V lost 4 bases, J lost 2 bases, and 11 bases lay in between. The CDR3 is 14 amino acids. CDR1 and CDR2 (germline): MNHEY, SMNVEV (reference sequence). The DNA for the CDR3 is TGTGCCAGCAGTTCATGGGGGCCTCAAGAGACCCAGTACTTC. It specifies CASSSWGPQETQYF.

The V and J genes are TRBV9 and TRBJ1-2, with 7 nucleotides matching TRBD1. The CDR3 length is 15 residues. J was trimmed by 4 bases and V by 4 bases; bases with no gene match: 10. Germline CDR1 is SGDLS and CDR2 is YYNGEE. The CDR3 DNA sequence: TGTGCCAGCAGCCAACGACAGGGTTCATTCTATGGCTACACCTTC. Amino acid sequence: CASSQRQGSFYGYTF.

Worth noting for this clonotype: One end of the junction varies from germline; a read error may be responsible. CDR3 sequence reads: CAGSLDTGGMYEQYF. The CDR3 DNA reads as TGTGCCGGCAGCTTAGATACAGGGGGCATGTACGAGCAGTACTTC. The chain carries TRBV7-2 and TRBJ2-7, with 9 bases fitting TRBD1. The germline CDR1 and CDR2 sequences are SGHTA and FQGNSA. CDR3 length equals 15 residues. Combining the CDR3 with reference TRBV7-2 and TRBJ2-7 gives the whole variable domain GAGVSQSPSNKVTEKGKDVELRCDPISGHTALYWYRQSLGQGLEFLIYFQGNSAPDKSGLPSDRFSAERTGGSVSTLTIQRTQQEDSAVYLCAGSLDTGGMYEQYFGPGTRLTVT.

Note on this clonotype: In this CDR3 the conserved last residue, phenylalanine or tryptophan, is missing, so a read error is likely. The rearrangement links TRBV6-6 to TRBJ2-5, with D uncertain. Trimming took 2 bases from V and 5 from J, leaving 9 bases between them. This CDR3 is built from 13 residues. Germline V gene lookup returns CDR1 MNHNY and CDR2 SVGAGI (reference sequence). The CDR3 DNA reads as TGTGCCAGCAGTTACCCTTATGAGGAGACCCAGTACGTC. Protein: CASSYPYEETQYV.

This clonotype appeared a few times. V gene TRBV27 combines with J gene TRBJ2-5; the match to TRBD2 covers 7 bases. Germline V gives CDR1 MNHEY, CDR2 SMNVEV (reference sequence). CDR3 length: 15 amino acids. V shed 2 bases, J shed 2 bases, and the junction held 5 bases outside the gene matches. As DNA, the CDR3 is TGTGCCAGCAGTTTAGTGGCTAGCGGACAAGAGACCCAGTACTTC. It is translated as CASSLVASGQETQYF.

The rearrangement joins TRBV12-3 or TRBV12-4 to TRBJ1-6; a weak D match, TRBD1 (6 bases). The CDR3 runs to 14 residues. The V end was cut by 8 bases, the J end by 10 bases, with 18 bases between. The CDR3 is CASHWGRGFSPLHF. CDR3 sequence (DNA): TGTGCCAGCCATTGGGGCAGGGGATTCTCACCCCTCCACTTT.

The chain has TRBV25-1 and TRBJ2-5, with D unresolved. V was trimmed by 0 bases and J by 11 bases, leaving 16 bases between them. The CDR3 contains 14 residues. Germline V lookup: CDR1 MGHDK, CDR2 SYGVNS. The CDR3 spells CASSEYVGYNEQYF. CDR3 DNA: TGTGCCAGCAGTGAATACGTGGGATACAATGAGCAGTACTTC.

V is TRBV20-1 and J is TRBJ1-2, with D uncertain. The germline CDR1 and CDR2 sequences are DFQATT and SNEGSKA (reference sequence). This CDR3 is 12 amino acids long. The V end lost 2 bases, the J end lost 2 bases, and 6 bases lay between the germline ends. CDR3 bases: TGCAGTGCTAGATACAGCAACTATGGCTACACCTTC. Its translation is CSARYSNYGYTF.

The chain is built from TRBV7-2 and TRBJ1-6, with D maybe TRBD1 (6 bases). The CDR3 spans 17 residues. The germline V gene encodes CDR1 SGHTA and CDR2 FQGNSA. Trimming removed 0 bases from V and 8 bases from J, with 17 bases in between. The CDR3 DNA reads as TGTGCCAGCAGCTTAGCTCCCCTACAGGGATCCCATTCACCCCTCCACTTT. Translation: CASSLAPLQGSHSPLHF.

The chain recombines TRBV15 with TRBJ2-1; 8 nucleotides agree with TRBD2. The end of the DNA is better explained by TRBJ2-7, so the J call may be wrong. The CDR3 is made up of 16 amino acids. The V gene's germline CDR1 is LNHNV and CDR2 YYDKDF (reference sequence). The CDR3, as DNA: TGTGCCACCAGCAGAGATCTCACCGGGACTAGATCTGAGCAGTACTTC. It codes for CATSRDLTGTRSEQYF.

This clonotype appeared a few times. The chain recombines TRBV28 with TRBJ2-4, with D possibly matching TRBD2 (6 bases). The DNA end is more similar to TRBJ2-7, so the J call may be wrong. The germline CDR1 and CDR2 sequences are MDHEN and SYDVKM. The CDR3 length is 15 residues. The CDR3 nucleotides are TGTGCCAGCAGTAACCGGGACTCCAAGTCCTACGAGCAGTACTTC. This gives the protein CASSNRDSKSYEQYF.